This T cell receptor beta chain was retrieved from a study of T cells in narcolepsy. Study-level background: Healthy controls were enrolled alongside patients with narcolepsy type 1 or type 2.

CDR1 and CDR2 from the germline V gene are MNHNS and SASEGT. Trimming stripped 6 bases from V and 0 bases from J, with 12 bases between. CDR3 length equals 14 residues. Findings and caveats of the study: Healthy controls reportedly lacked the autoreactive clonotypes serially found in patients' blood. Autoreactive clone sequences were missing from some blood memory CD4+ repertoires.

Notes on this clone: The antigen remains unidentified.

Clones were sequenced by immunoSEQ multiplex PCR, and TCRdb holds only the in-frame ones, with some missing. The profile shows fewer than 35,000 clones, about 77% of them singletons. The receptor was isolated from a human donor with narcolepsy. What was sequenced was CD45RA- memory CD4+ T cells from PBMCs. The chain joins TRBV6-1 to TRBJ2-7; tentatively, D is TRBD1 (5 bases). CDR3 sequence: CASSRTTASYEQYF. Written as DNA, the CDR3 is TGTGCCAGCAGCAGGACAACCGCCTCCTACGAGCAGTACTTC.